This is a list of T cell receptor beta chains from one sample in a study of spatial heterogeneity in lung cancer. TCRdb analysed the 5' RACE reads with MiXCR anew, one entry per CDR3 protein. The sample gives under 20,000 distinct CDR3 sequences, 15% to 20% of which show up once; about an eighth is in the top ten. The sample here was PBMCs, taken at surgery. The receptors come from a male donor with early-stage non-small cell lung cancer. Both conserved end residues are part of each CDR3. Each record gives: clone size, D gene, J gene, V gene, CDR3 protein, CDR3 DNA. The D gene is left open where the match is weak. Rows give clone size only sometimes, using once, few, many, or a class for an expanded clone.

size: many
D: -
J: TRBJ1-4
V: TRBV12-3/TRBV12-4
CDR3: CASRRGEGDEKLFF
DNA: TGTGCCAGCAGACGAGGGGAGGGGGATGAAAAACTGTTTTTT

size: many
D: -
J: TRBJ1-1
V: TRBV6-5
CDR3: CASSYGQGSEAFF
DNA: TGTGCCAGCAGTTACGGCCAGGGGTCCGAAGCTTTCTTT

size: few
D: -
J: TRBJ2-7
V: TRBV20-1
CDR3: CSARQGLYEQYF
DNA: TGCAGTGCTAGACAGGGGCTCTACGAGCAGTACTTC

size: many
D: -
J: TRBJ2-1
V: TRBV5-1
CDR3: CASSKGPTYNEQFF
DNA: TGCGCCAGCAGTAAGGGTCCCACCTACAATGAGCAGTTCTTC

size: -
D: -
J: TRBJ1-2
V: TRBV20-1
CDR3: CSAREQRSNYGYTF
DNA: TGCAGTGCTAGAGAACAAAGATCTAACTATGGCTACACCTTC

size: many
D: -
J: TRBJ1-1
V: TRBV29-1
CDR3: CSVDAGEAFF
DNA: TGCAGCGTTGATGCGGGGGAAGCTTTCTTT

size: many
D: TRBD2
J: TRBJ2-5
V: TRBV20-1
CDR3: CSARSGGAAQETQYF
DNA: TGCAGTGCGAGAAGCGGGGGGGCTGCCCAAGAGACCCAGTACTTC

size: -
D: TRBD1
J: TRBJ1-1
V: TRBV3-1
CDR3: CASSQDSGTGAPEAFF
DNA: TGTGCCAGCAGCCAAGACTCCGGGACAGGGGCCCCTGAAGCTTTCTTT

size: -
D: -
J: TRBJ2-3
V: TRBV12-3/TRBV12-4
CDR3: CASSFSTSWSDTQYF
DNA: TGTGCCAGCAGTTTTTCTACTAGCTGGTCAGATACGCAGTATTTT

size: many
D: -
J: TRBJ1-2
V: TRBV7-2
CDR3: CASSLPSGYYGYTF
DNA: TGTGCCAGCAGCTTGCCGTCCGGGTACTATGGCTACACCTTC

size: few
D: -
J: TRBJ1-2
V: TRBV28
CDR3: CASRKVPYGYTF
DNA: TGTGCCAGCAGAAAGGTACCCTATGGCTACACCTTC

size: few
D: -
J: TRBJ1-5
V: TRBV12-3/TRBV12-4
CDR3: CASSLKGIGYQPQHF
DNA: TGTGCCAGCAGTTTAAAGGGGATTGGGTATCAGCCCCAGCATTTT

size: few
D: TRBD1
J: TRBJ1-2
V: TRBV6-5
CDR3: CASSYSGTGGLGLGGYTF
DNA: TGTGCCAGCAGTTACTCGGGGACAGGGGGTCTCGGACTGGGAGGCTACACCTTC

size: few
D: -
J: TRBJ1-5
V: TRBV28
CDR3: CASRVGENNQPQHF
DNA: TGTGCCAGCAGGGTAGGGGAGAACAATCAGCCCCAGCATTTT

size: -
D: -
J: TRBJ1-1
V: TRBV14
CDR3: CASSQETVRNTEAFF
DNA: TGTGCCAGCAGCCAAGAAACCGTCAGAAACACTGAAGCTTTCTTT

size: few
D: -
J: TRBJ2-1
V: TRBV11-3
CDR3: CASSLRGQVSYNEQFF
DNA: TGTGCCAGCAGCTTACGAGGGCAGGTATCCTACAATGAGCAGTTCTTC

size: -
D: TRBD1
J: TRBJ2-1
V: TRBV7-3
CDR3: CASSLRGTGYNEQFF
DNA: TGTGCCAGCAGCTTAAGGGGGACAGGCTACAATGAGCAGTTCTTC

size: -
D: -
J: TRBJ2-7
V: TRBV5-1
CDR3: CASSLAGTPYEQYF
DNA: TGCGCCAGCAGCTTGGCCGGGACACCATACGAGCAGTACTTC